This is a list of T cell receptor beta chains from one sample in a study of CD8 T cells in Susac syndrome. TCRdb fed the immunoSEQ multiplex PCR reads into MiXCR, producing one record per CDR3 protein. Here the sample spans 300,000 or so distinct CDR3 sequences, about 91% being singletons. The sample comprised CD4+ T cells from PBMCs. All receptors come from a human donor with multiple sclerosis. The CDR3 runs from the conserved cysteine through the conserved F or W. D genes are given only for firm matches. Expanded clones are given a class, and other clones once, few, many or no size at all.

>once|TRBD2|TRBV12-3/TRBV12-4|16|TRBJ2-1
CASRVAGTSGLTKQFF
TGTGCCAGCCGTGTGGCAGGGACTAGCGGCTTAACTAAGCAGTTCTTC
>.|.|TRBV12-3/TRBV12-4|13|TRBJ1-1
CASSFARDTEAFF
TGTGCCAGCAGTTTTGCTAGGGACACTGAAGCTTTCTTT
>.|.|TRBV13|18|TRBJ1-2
CASSPAVGGNSPNYGYTF
TGTGCCAGCAGCCCCGCGGTGGGAGGGAACTCACCTAACTATGGCTACACCTTC
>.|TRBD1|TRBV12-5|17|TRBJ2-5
CASGLVRLQGVGETQYF
TGTGCTAGTGGTTTGGTACGCCTCCAGGGGGTAGGAGAGACCCAGTACTTC
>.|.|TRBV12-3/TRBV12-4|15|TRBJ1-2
CASSLGVSLNYGYTF
TGTGCCAGCAGTTTGGGGGTTTCCCTTAACTATGGCTACACCTTC
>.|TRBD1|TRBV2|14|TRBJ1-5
CASRGTGDNQPQHF
TGTGCCAGCAGAGGGACAGGGGACAATCAGCCCCAGCATTTT
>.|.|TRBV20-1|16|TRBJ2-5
CSARSPGGGSGETQYF
TGCAGTGCTAGAAGCCCCGGGGGTGGGTCGGGGGAGACCCAGTACTTC
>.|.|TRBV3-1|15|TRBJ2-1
CASTPGPTRNNEQFF
TGTGCCAGCACCCCAGGGCCTACAAGAAACAATGAGCAGTTCTTC
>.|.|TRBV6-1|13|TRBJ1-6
CASNRDKNSPLHF
TGTGCCAGCAACAGGGATAAGAATTCCCCCCTCCACTTT
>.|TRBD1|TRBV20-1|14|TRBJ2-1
CSPLRTGGGNEQFF
TGCAGTCCCCTTAGGACAGGGGGTGGAAATGAGCAGTTCTTC
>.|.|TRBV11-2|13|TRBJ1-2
CASSKTELKGYTF
TGTGCCAGCAGCAAAACAGAGTTGAAAGGCTACACCTTC
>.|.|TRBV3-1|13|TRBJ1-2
CASSQASAGGYTF
TGTGCCAGCAGCCAAGCTTCCGCGGGGGGCTACACCTTC
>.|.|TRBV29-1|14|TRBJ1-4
CSALGEATNEKLFF
TGCAGCGCACTTGGAGAGGCAACTAATGAAAAACTGTTTTTT
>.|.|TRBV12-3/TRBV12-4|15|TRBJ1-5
CASSVSSYSNQPQHF
TGTGCCAGCAGTGTAAGCAGCTATAGCAATCAGCCCCAGCATTTT
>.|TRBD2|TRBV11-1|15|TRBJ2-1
CASSLAGLQINEQFF
TGTGCCAGCAGCCTAGCGGGACTTCAGATCAATGAGCAGTTCTTC
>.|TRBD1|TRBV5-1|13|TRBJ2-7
CASSFDRGGEQYF
TGCGCCAGCAGTTTCGACAGGGGAGGAGAGCAGTACTTC
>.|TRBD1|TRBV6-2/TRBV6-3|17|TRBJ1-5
CASSLRTGTYSNQPQHF
TGTGCCAGCAGTTTGAGGACAGGGACGTATAGCAATCAGCCCCAGCATTTT
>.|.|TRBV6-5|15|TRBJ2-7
CASRRAGFGPDEQYF
TGTGCCAGCAGGCGGGCGGGATTCGGGCCCGACGAGCAGTACTTC
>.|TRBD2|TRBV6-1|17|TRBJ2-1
CASSPRGGASTYNEQFF
TGTGCCAGCAGTCCCCGCGGGGGGGCGTCAACTTACAATGAGCAGTTCTTC
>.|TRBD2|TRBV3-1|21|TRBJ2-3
CASSHYSLLSPRRGATDTQYF
TGTGCCAGCAGCCACTACTCCTTACTTTCCCCTAGGCGGGGGGCCACAGATACGCAGTATTTT
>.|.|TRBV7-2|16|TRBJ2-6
CASSPVSNSGANVLTF
TGTGCCAGCAGCCCCGTATCCAACTCTGGGGCCAACGTCCTGACTTTC
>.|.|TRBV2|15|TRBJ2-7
CASKLRDSRGHEQYF
TGTGCCAGCAAATTAAGGGACTCGAGAGGCCACGAGCAGTACTTC
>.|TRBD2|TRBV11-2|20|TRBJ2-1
CASSFHDGAGHSPSYNEQFF
TGTGCCAGCAGCTTTCATGATGGAGCGGGGCACTCACCCTCCTACAATGAGCAGTTCTTC
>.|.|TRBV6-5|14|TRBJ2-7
CASSFSAGADEQYF
TGTGCCAGCAGTTTTTCCGCGGGGGCGGACGAGCAGTACTTC
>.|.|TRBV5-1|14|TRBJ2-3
CASRPIPSTDTQYF
TGCGCCAGCAGGCCAATTCCTAGCACAGATACGCAGTATTTT
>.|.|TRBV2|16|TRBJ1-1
CASSGGLGRLNTEAFF
TGTGCCAGCAGTGGCGGTTTGGGGAGATTGAACACTGAAGCTTTCTTT
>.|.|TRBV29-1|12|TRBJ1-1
CSTLTGNTEAFF
TGCAGCACCTTGACAGGGAACACTGAAGCTTTCTTT
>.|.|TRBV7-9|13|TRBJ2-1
CASSLLRVDEQFF
TGTGCCAGCAGCTTACTCAGGGTCGATGAGCAGTTCTTC
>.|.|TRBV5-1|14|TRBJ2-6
CASSSQTGGNVLTF
TGCGCCAGCAGCTCTCAGACAGGTGGCAACGTCCTGACTTTC
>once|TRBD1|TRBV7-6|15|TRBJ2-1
CASSLATGSYNEQFF
TGTGCCAGCAGCTTAGCGACAGGGAGCTACAATGAGCAGTTCTTC
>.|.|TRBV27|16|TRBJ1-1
CASNSLGRARDTEAFF
TGTGCCAGCAATTCCCTGGGGCGCGCAAGGGACACTGAAGCTTTCTTT
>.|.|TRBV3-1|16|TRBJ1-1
CASSRVGGAMNTEAFF
TGTGCCAGCAGCCGGGTAGGAGGGGCAATGAACACTGAAGCTTTCTTT
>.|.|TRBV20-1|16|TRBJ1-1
CSARPPGRVLNTEAFF
TGCAGTGCTAGACCCCCGGGCAGAGTCTTGAACACTGAAGCTTTCTTT
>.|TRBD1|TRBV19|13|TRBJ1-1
CASAGTGNTEAFF
TGTGCCAGTGCCGGGACAGGAAATACTGAAGCTTTCTTT
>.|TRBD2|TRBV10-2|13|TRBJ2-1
CASILAGGDEQFF
TGCGCCAGCATTCTAGCGGGGGGGGATGAGCAGTTCTTC
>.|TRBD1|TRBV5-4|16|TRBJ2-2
CATYLGGTGSTGELFF
TGTGCCACTTACCTGGGGGGGACAGGGTCCACCGGGGAGCTGTTTTTT
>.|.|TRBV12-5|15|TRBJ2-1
CASGLGVSSYNEQFF
TGTGCTAGTGGTCTCGGGGTTAGCTCCTACAATGAGCAGTTCTTC
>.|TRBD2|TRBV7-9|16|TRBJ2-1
CASSLFGTSGYNEQFF
TGTGCCAGCAGCTTATTTGGTACTAGCGGCTACAATGAGCAGTTCTTC
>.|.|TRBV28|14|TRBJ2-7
CASSLWTASYEQYF
TGTGCCAGCAGTTTATGGACGGCTTCCTACGAGCAGTACTTC
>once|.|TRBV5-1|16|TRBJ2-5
CASSFRDLVSQETQYF
TGCGCCAGCAGCTTCAGGGACCTGGTATCGCAAGAGACCCAGTACTTC
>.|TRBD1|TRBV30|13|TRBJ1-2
CAWSPGQVFGHTF
TGTGCCTGGAGTCCAGGACAGGTTTTTGGCCACACCTTC
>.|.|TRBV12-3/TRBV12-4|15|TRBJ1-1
CASSSPRTMNTEAFF
TGTGCCAGCAGTTCTCCCCGAACAATGAACACTGAAGCTTTCTTT
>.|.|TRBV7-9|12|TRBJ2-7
CASRSTRGEQYF
TGTGCCAGCAGATCTACCCGGGGGGAGCAGTACTTC